This TCR beta chain was recorded in a study of blood T cell repertoires in COVID-19. Method: immunoSEQ multiplex PCR; TCRdb's copy keeps in-frame clones and lacks some. The sample has some 300,000 clones, around 89% seen once. Trimming at V came to 2 bases and at J to 7 bases, leaving 5 bases not matched to a gene. CDR1 and CDR2 (germline): KGHSH, LQKENI. The CDR3 runs 15 residues. The sequence was collected from a woman in her forties with COVID-19, enrolled during active disease. J is TRBJ2-1 and V is TRBV18, with 10 bases identical to TRBD2. What was sequenced was peripheral blood. The CDR3 DNA sequence: TGTGCCAGCTCACCAAGAAGCGGGGGGGCAAATGAGCAGTTCTTC. This encodes CASSPRSGGANEQFF.